This TCR beta chain emerged from a study of blood T cell repertoires in COVID-19. Study-level background: T cells, B-cell-depleted T cells, or PBMCs provided the cDNA or gDNA that served as material.

Germline V gene data show CDR1 as SGHRS and CDR2 as YFSETQ. The CDR3 runs 16 residues. After removal of 0 bases from V and 4 bases from J, the junction contained 7 bases not matched to a gene. Per the original data handling: Using reference gene primer amplification, nucleated cell counts were estimated. Method: immunoSEQ multiplex PCR; TCRdb's copy keeps in-frame clones and lacks some. That table gives V, J and clone size, and the DNA gave D and trimming. The sample shows approximately 100,000 clones, about 90% of them seen only once. Input material: peripheral blood. The sequence came from a man aged 50 or older with acute or convalescent COVID-19. The genes are TRBV5-1 and TRBJ2-1; 7 bases map to TRBD1. CDR3 nucleotide sequence: TGCGCCAGCAGCTTGGGGCGGACAGGACTTTACAATGAGCAGTTCTTC. Its translation is CASSLGRTGLYNEQFF.